This record concerns one T cell receptor (beta chain) sequence. Its antigen is unknown. Base qualities were left out, and no much larger clone turns up one base away. The V and J ends are trimmed by 3 bases and 4 bases, leaving 13 bases between them. Sequences KGHSH (CDR1) and LQKENI (CDR2) are obtained from the germline V gene. CDR3 length: 15 amino acids, cysteine to phenylalanine. The retained sequence is limited to the CDR3, 45 bases, with the frame set at the first base. TCRbeta CDR3 regions were amplified from genomic DNA using the immunoSEQ Assay, a bias-controlled multiplex PCR. In the paper's pipeline: Nucleated cell counts per sample were estimated from amplification of reference gene primers within the assay. To quantify the absolute abundance of each unique TCRbeta CDR3 rearrangement, sequence reads were collapsed and filtered. For each sample, productive Simpson clonality was calculated by taking the square root of Simpson's diversity index across productive rearrangements. The source is immuneACCESS, and TCRdb retained only in-frame sequences with V and J called. Part of the clones is not carried over; for the studies checked, unresolved V genes explain less than half of this, and the remainder is unexplained. V and J calls plus clone size are reproduced from that table; the DNA served to infer D and trimming. This sample holds tens of thousands of clones; 82% were observed only once. Around 3.9% of the sample goes to the ten largest clones.

The data belong to a study of blood T cell repertoires in COVID-19 (dated by TCRdb to the early 2020s). Background on the whole study: Samples from collaborators originated in the United States, Italy and Spain and spanned both the acute and convalescent phases of COVID-19. The material from the prospective study consisted of cDNA or gDNA derived from T cells, B-cell-depleted T cells, or PBMCs. Subjects who had been exposed to COVID-19, were actively infected with it, or had recovered from it provided the deeply sampled blood TCRbeta repertoires that made up the dataset. The repertoires were released in a freely available public database meant as a resource for research on the immune response to SARS-CoV-2. Samples came from the ongoing ImmuneRACE study (first 160 participants) plus 1,254 subjects from 6 global collaborators. The sample metadata nearly always contained a de-identified subject ID, COVID-19 status, age in years and sex. Where HLA class I and class II types were available, the types were taken from metadata supplied by the sample provider, not from assay-based typing.

General study outcomes and caveats: Clinical and demographic metadata were provided uncurated, with the amount varying by source and participant.

Collaborating institutions collected whole blood in K2EDTA tubes following their own protocols. For TCRbeta analysis, collaborators shipped samples as frozen whole blood, isolated PBMCs, or DNA extracted from either of those sample types. The chain uses TRBV18 and TRBJ1-5; tentative D gene TRBD1, with 6 bases matching. This receptor was obtained from a woman aged 60-75 years with acute or convalescent COVID-19. The sequenced sample was peripheral blood. The DNA reads as follows: TGTGCCAGCTCACCCACATCAGGGGAAAATCAGCCCCAGCATTTT. It is translated as CASSPTSGENQPQHF.